What follows are 22 T cell receptor beta chains derived from one specimen sequenced in a study of Ad26.COV2.S vaccination and SARS-CoV-2 variants. Assay used: immunoSEQ multiplex PCR; TCRdb lists only in-frame clones, some missing. This table has approximately 400,000 clones, 80% to 90% appearing once. Described treatment: around 19 received Ad26.COV2.S at low or high dose, single or two shots; about 5 received placebo; per-sample allocation not given. Vaccine and placebo recipients were sampled on day 63 after the first injection. Sequenced here: peripheral blood, sampled in a trial of Ad26.COV2.S vaccine versus placebo. The receptors stem from a person between 18 and 65 years old who received the Ad26.COV2.S COVID-19 vaccine or a placebo.

In DNA form, the CDR3 reads TGTGCCAGCAGCCAAGAAAGGCAGCGCCCTAGAGATACGCAGTATTTT. This translates into CASSQERQRPRDTQYF. The chain links TRBV4-2 to TRBJ2-3; D remains ambiguous. The CDR3 is made up of 16 amino acids. V gave up 0 bases and J gave up 5 bases, with 15 bases separating them. From germline, CDR1 is LGHNA and CDR2 YNFKEQ.

The chain is built from TRBV28 and TRBJ2-3; maybe TRBD1 (6 bases). V shed 3 bases and J shed 2 bases, with 21 bases lying between them. The CDR3 is 18 amino acids. Germline V gives CDR1 MDHEN, CDR2 SYDVKM. The CDR3 region is CASSFLVSAGEFTDTQYF. CDR3 bases: TGTGCCAGCAGTTTCTTAGTGTCGGCAGGGGAATTCACAGATACGCAGTATTTT.

About this clone itself: Other DNA sequences in the sample encode the same CDR3. The chain recombines TRBV6-2 or TRBV6-3 with TRBJ1-2; D unclear. CDR1 MNHEY and CDR2 SVGEGT come from the germline V gene. The CDR3 covers 14 residues. The ends were cut back, 2 bases at V and 4 bases at J, with 11 bases in the middle. CDR3 DNA sequence: TGTGCCAGCAGTTACGGCCGGGGTCCCTATGGCTACACCTTC. Residues: CASSYGRGPYGYTF.

The chain has TRBV2 and TRBJ1-2; D gene uncertain. The CDR3 extends over 14 amino acids. Trimming took off 8 bases at V and 4 bases at J, with 17 bases between the two ends. Germline CDR1 SNHLY, CDR2 FYNNEI. For the CDR3, the DNA is TGTGCCAGCGAGTCAGCCGGGGAGACCTATGGCTACACCTTC. Translating gives CASESAGETYGYTF.

V gene TRBV20-1 combines with J gene TRBJ2-3; 10 bases are shared with TRBD2. Germline V CDR1 and CDR2: DFQATT, SNEGSKA (reference sequence). After removal of 5 bases from V and 0 bases from J, the junction contained 8 bases not matched to a gene. This CDR3 has 16 amino acids. CDR3: CSAGGLAEVSTDTQYF. CDR3 DNA: TGCAGTGCTGGTGGACTAGCGGAAGTCAGCACAGATACGCAGTATTTT.

CDR3 nucleotides: TGTGCCAGCAGCTGGGACAGGGGCGACGAGCAGTACTTC. As protein: CASSWDRGDEQYF. The chain links TRBV6-6 to TRBJ2-7; 10 bases agree with TRBD1. Per the germline V gene, CDR1 is MNHNY and CDR2 is SVGAGI (reference sequence). After removal of 6 bases from V and 5 bases from J, the junction contained 4 bases not matched to a gene. CDR3 length equals 13 residues.

The gene calls are TRBV12-5 and TRBJ2-7; weak D call: TRBD2 (5 bases). The CDR3 extends over 14 amino acids. CDR1 is LGHNT, CDR2 FRNRAP, per germline. The V end was cut by 4 bases, the J end by 6 bases, with 16 bases between. The DNA of the CDR3 is TGTGCTAGTGGTTCAAAGCGACTAAGCGCCGAGCAGTACTTC. As protein: CASGSKRLSAEQYF.

This clone is medium-sized (0.01 to 0.1%) by share. The rearrangement joins TRBV6-2 or TRBV6-3 to TRBJ2-3; TRBD2 is a possible D gene (7 bases). Trimming stripped 2 bases from V and 2 bases from J, with 8 bases between. Germline CDR1 is MNHEY and CDR2 is SVGEGT. The CDR3 runs to 14 residues. This CDR3 reads CASSYGGATDTQYF. The CDR3 nucleotides read TGTGCCAGCAGTTACGGGGGGGCCACAGATACGCAGTATTTT.

V is TRBV7-9 and J is TRBJ1-5, with unresolved D. The germline V and J ends were trimmed by 5 bases and 6 bases, with 8 bases remaining between them. Germline V gives CDR1 SEHNR, CDR2 FQNEAQ (reference sequence). The CDR3 spans 12 residues. CDR3 bases: TGTGCCAGCAGCCCGGGCTCTCAGCCCCAGCATTTT. Translation gives CASSPGSQPQHF.

This clone was counted a single time. The rearrangement links TRBV3-1 (or the pseudogene TRBV3-2) to TRBJ2-7; D may be TRBD2 (7 bases). Germline-derived CDR1 and CDR2 are LGHDT and YNNKEL (reference sequence). The V end was cut by 0 bases, the J end by 1 base, with 10 bases between. The CDR3 is made up of 15 amino acids. The CDR3 loop is CASSQDEGGSYEQYF. The CDR3 DNA is TGTGCCAGCAGCCAAGATGAGGGGGGGTCCTACGAGCAGTACTTC.

The chain combines TRBV18 with TRBJ2-5, with TRBD1 as a possible D gene (6 bases). CDR3 length equals 15 residues. Germline CDR1 is KGHSH and CDR2 is LQKENI. Trimming took off 5 bases at V and 4 bases at J, with 17 bases between the two ends. The DNA of the CDR3 is TGTGCCAGCTCAACCCTACCCAGGGGCACAGAGACCCAGTACTTC. It codes for CASSTLPRGTETQYF.

The chain has TRBV27 and TRBJ2-1; TRBD2 agrees at 7 bases. J was trimmed by 12 bases and V by 1 base; bases with no gene match: 30. The CDR3 runs 21 residues. Germline-derived CDR1 and CDR2 are MNHEY and SMNVEV (reference sequence). In nucleotides, the CDR3 is TGTGCCAGCAGTTTATTCGAGGGCTGGAGACTAGCCCCACAAAAGGTAAATACGCAGTTCTTC. Protein: CASSLFEGWRLAPQKVNTQFF.

This clone has only one observation. This chain connects TRBV3-1 (or the pseudogene TRBV3-2) to TRBJ2-7, with 11 bases lining up with TRBD2. Trimming at V came to 4 bases and at J to 6 bases, leaving 14 bases not matched to a gene. Germline V lookup: CDR1 LGHDT, CDR2 YNNKEL (reference sequence). The CDR3 covers 17 residues. Written as DNA, the CDR3 is TGTGCCAGCAGCCGGGTAGCGGGAGGGTATCAGGGACCCGAGCAGTACTTC. Its protein product is CASSRVAGGYQGPEQYF.

This clone has just a few counts. The V gene is TRBV6-5, the J gene TRBJ1-6, with no clear D. Trimming shortened V by 6 bases and J by 8 bases, and 11 bases separated the two germline ends. The CDR3 is made up of 13 amino acids. From germline, CDR1 is MNHEY and CDR2 SVGAGI. CDR3: CASSIWEDSPLHF. The CDR3 coding sequence is TGTGCCAGCAGCATTTGGGAGGATTCACCCCTCCACTTT.

The chain has TRBV4-3 and TRBJ2-7; 10 nucleotides agree with TRBD2. The CDR3 runs 14 residues. Germline V gives CDR1 LGHNA, CDR2 YSLEER. V was pared by 4 bases and J by 8 bases, with 8 bases of the junction left unmatched. Here the CDR3 DNA reads TGCGCCAGCAGCCCTAATTGGACTAGCGGTAAGCAGTACTTC. It codes for CASSPNWTSGKQYF.

This sequence joins TRBV19 and TRBJ2-2, with TRBD2 matching over 12 bases. After removal of 4 bases from V and 2 bases from J, the junction contained 11 bases not matched to a gene. The CDR3 covers 19 residues. Germline V gives CDR1 LNHDA, CDR2 SQIVND (reference sequence). Written as DNA, the CDR3 is TGTGCCAGTAGTAAAGCCCGGCTAGCGGGAGGGCGTAACACCGGGGAGCTGTTTTTT. It translates to CASSKARLAGGRNTGELFF. The whole variable domain, remainder taken from reference TRBV19 and TRBJ2-2, is DGGITQSPKYLFRKEGQNVTLSCEQNLNHDAMYWYRQDPGQGLRLIYYSQIVNDFQKGDIAEGYSVSREKKESFPLTVTSAQKNPTAFYLCASSKARLAGGRNTGELFFGEGSRLTVL.

V usage is TRBV4-2 and J usage is TRBJ2-7; 7 nucleotides match TRBD1. The CDR3 covers 15 residues. Trimming removed 3 bases from V and 0 bases from J; junction bases left unmatched: 5. Per germline, CDR1 LGHNA and CDR2 YNFKEQ. The CDR3 DNA sequence: TGTGCCAGCAGCCAGGCCCGGGACAGCTCCTACGAGCAGTACTTC. This gives the protein CASSQARDSSYEQYF.

The chain recombines TRBV6-5 with TRBJ1-5; D unclear. Germline CDR1 is MNHEY and CDR2 is SVGAGI. There are 16 residues in the CDR3. The V and J ends lost 0 bases and 7 bases respectively, with 16 bases between them. The CDR3 DNA follows: TGTGCCAGCAGTTACTCGCGGACCGTGACGGGCCAGCCCCAGCATTTT. Its translation: CASSYSRTVTGQPQHF.

As DNA, the CDR3 is TGCAGCGTTGCGGACTATGGCTACACCTTC. It is translated as CSVADYGYTF. The chain joins TRBV29-1 to TRBJ1-2; D remains ambiguous. V lost 4 bases, J lost 3 bases, and 3 bases lay in between. This CDR3 has 10 amino acids. Germline CDR1 is SQVTM and CDR2 is ANQGSEA.

The chain combines TRBV19 with TRBJ2-7; 7 nucleotides match TRBD1. Per germline, CDR1 LNHDA and CDR2 SQIVND (reference sequence). After removal of 10 bases from V and 6 bases from J, the junction contained 12 bases not matched to a gene. There are 13 residues in the CDR3. The CDR3 bases are TGTGCCACCGAGGACAGGAGATATCCCGAGCAGTACTTC. Translating gives CATEDRRYPEQYF.

The chain recombines TRBV7-6 with TRBJ2-7; D remains ambiguous. Trimming cost V 1 base and J 4 bases, with 20 bases left between them. The CDR3 covers 17 residues. Germline V gene sequence: CDR1 SGHVS, CDR2 FNYEAQ. The CDR3 loop reads CASSLDPGQIGIYEQYF. The CDR3 coding sequence is TGTGCCAGCAGCTTAGATCCCGGGCAGATTGGTATATACGAGCAGTACTTC.

The chain has TRBV7-8 and TRBJ1-2; no clear D gene. The CDR3 consists of 12 residues. Between the trimmed V and J ends, which lost 5 bases and 4 bases, there was a span of 8 bases. CDR1 and CDR2 from the germline V gene are SGHVS and FQNEAQ. The CDR3 loop is CASSPDIYGYTF. CDR3 bases: TGTGCCAGCAGCCCAGACATCTATGGCTACACCTTC.